This record covers a single TCR beta chain. The antigen is unknown. The CDR3 runs 15 residues. Germline V gene sequence: CDR1 SGHAT, CDR2 FQNNGV. The J segment lost 5 bases and the V segment lost 1 base, leaving 3 bases of the junction unmatched. The data are from a study of cytomegalovirus exposure and HLA in healthy donors. Primers for the PCR totalled 60 Vbeta and 13 Jbeta. Assay: immunoSEQ multiplex PCR; the TCRdb copy retains only in-frame clones and omits some. The table shows some 220,000 clones, with approximately 80% occurring only once. Donors were nominally healthy when sampled, though unrecorded immune exposures were likely. Overall study findings and caveats: Listed as cytomegalovirus-associated were over 150 TCR beta chains. A later analysis found TCR association rates differed by HLA locus, highest for DRB1 and lowest for HLA-C. Segments of the TCR beta V type were, in most cases, productive about 87% or about 30% of the time in an earlier analysis.

The chain is built from TRBV11-2 and TRBJ2-2; TRBD2 aligns across 8 bases. This clonotype originated in a woman between 40 and 50 years old in good health and CMV-seronegative. Sequencing was performed on PBMCs. CDR3 loop: CASSLGLAITGELFF. For the CDR3, the DNA is TGTGCCAGCAGCTTAGGACTAGCGATTACCGGGGAGCTGTTTTTT. The complete variable domain, with remaining parts taken from reference TRBV11-2 and TRBJ2-2, reads EAGVAQSPRYKIIEKRQSVAFWCNPISGHATLYWYQQILGQGPKLLIQFQNNGVVDDSQLPKDRFSAERLKGVDSTLKIQPAKLEDSAVYLCASSLGLAITGELFFGEGSRLTVL.